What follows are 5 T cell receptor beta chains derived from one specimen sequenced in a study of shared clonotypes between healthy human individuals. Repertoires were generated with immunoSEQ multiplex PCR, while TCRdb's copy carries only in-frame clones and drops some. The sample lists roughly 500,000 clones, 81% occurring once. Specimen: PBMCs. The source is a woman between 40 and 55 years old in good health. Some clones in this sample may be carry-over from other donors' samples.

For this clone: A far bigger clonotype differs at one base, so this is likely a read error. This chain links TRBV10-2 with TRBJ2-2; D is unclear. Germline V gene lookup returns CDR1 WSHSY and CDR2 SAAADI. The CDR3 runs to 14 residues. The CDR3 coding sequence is TGCGCCAGCAAGCTAGACGTGAACACCAGGGAGCTGTTTTTT. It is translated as CASKLDVNTRELFF.

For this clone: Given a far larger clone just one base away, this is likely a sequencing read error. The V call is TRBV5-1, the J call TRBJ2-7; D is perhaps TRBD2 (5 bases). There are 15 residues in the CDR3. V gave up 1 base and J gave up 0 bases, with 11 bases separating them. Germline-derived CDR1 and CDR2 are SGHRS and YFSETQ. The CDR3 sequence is CASSLSAAASYEQYF. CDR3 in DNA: TGCGCCAGCAGCTTGTCGGCAGCGGCCTCCTACGAGCAGTACTTC.

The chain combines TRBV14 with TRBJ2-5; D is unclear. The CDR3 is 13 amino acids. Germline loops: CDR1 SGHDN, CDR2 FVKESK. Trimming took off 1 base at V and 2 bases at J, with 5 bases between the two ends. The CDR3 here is CASSQGPQETQYF. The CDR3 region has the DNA TGTGCCAGCAGCCAAGGGCCGCAAGAGACCCAGTACTTC.

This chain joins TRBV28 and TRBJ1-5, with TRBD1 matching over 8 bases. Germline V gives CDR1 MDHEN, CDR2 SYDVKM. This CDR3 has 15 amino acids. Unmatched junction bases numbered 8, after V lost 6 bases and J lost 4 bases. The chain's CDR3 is CASRRQGFGNQPQHF. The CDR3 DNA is TGTGCCAGCAGAAGACAGGGGTTTGGAAATCAGCCCCAGCATTTT.

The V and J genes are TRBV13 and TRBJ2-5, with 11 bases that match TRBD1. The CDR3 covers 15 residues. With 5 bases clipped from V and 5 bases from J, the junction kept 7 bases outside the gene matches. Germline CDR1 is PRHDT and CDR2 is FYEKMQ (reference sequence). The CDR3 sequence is CASSARDRGLETQYF. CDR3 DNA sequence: TGTGCCAGCAGCGCGCGGGACAGGGGGTTGGAGACCCAGTACTTC.